Shown below are 5 T cell receptor beta chains from a single sample sequenced in a study of ipilimumab plus nivolumab after autologous stem cell transplantation. The method was immunoSEQ multiplex PCR; TCRdb's version includes in-frame clones alone and lacks a portion of them. The sample includes roughly 10,000 clones, around 84% of them seen just once. The input for sequencing was PBMCs, taken in a trial of ipilimumab plus nivolumab as post-transplant consolidation. The receptors come from a male donor with diffuse large B-cell lymphoma.

This rearrangement joins TRBV5-1 to TRBJ2-7; D assignment may be TRBD1 or TRBD2 (5 bases each). The CDR3 totals 14 residues. Germline CDR1 reads SGHRS; CDR2 reads YFSETQ. V was clipped by 6 bases and J by 2 bases, with 15 bases between them. Here the CDR3 DNA reads TGCGCCAGCACACCCGGGACCTCCCCCTACGAGCAGTACTTC. Protein sequence: CASTPGTSPYEQYF.

The V and J genes are TRBV4-3 and TRBJ2-4; perhaps TRBD1 as D (6 bases). CDR1 and CDR2 (germline): LGHNA, YSLEER. This CDR3 contains 14 residues. V lost 1 base and J lost 12, with 16 bases in between. CDR3 DNA: TGCGCCAGCAGCCAAGTATTTGGGGGCGATTCTCAGTACTTC. Translating it yields CASSQVFGGDSQYF.

This chain uses TRBV7-3 with TRBJ2-1; perhaps TRBD2 as D (6 bases). The CDR3 has 16 amino acids. Trimming removed 3 bases at V and 3 bases at J, with 15 bases between. Germline assignment: CDR1 SGHTA and CDR2 FQGTGA. Here the CDR3 DNA reads TGTGCCAGCAGCTTCAGTTCCGGGGGATTCTACAATGAGCAGTTCTTC. Its translation: CASSFSSGGFYNEQFF.

The chain uses TRBV6-1 and TRBJ2-7; the D gene is possibly TRBD2 (5 bases). V was cut by 4 bases and J by 3 bases, with 10 bases left in between. Germline V lookup: CDR1 MNHNS, CDR2 SASEGT. The CDR3 is made up of 13 amino acids. The DNA for the CDR3 is TGTGCCAGCAGTGTGCTAGAGGGCTACGAGCAGTACTTC. Translating it yields CASSVLEGYEQYF.

The chain uses TRBV6-1 and TRBJ2-7; D may correspond to TRBD1 or TRBD2 (7 bases each). There are 12 residues in the CDR3. V was clipped by 10 bases and J by 6 bases, with 16 bases between them. Germline assignment: CDR1 MNHNS and CDR2 SASEGT. The CDR3 bases are TGTGCCAACAGCCCCAGGGGGGGCGAGCAGTACTTC. Its protein is CANSPRGGEQYF.